A single sample gave rise to the 26 T cell receptor beta chains below, sequenced in a study of T cell changes during pregnancy in multiple sclerosis. TCRdb's copy holds only in-frame clones and misses some; the assay was immunoSEQ multiplex PCR. The table has roughly 100,000 clones, about 90% seen once. The sequenced sample was peripheral blood, obtained after pregnancy. Receptors were obtained from a female donor with multiple sclerosis, enrolled in a pregnancy study.

This sequence joins TRBV2 and TRBJ1-2, with 9 bases fitting TRBD1. J was trimmed by 1 base and V by 7 bases; bases with no gene match: 10. Per the germline V gene, CDR1 is SNHLY and CDR2 is FYNNEI. The CDR3 loop spans 16 amino acids. CDR3 nucleotides: TGTGCCAGCACCTTCGACAGGGGGACCCTTAACTATGGCTACACCTTC. It yields the protein CASTFDRGTLNYGYTF.

This chain connects TRBV28 to TRBJ1-4; 7 bases match TRBD1. Germline V gene sequence: CDR1 MDHEN, CDR2 SYDVKM. V gave up 10 bases and J gave up 3 bases; unmatched junction bases: 8. The length of the CDR3 is 14 residues. The CDR3 reads CATQHRGANEKLFF. The CDR3 DNA sequence: TGTGCCACCCAACACAGGGGCGCTAATGAAAAACTGTTTTTT.

The genes are TRBV19 and TRBJ2-7; 8 nucleotides match TRBD2. The length of the CDR3 is 14 residues. Germline lookup yields CDR1 LNHDA and CDR2 SQIVND (reference sequence). The V and J ends lost 5 bases and 2 bases, in that order; junction bases with no gene match: 5. This CDR3 reads CASSWVSGAYEQYF. The DNA for the CDR3 is TGTGCCAGTAGTTGGGTTAGCGGGGCCTACGAGCAGTACTTC.

CDR3 bases: TGTGCCAGCAGCTTAGCGAGAGACAGGGGGCGGAATGAGCAGTTCTTC. Its protein is CASSLARDRGRNEQFF. The rearrangement uses TRBV7-9 and TRBJ2-1; 10 nucleotides align to TRBD1. V dropped 0 bases and J dropped 7; count of bases not matched to a gene: 6. Germline CDR1 SEHNR, CDR2 FQNEAQ (reference sequence). CDR3 length equals 16 residues.

This chain connects TRBV6-1 to TRBJ1-1; 7 bases line up with TRBD1. From germline, CDR1 is MNHNS and CDR2 SASEGT. The CDR3 is made up of 15 amino acids. V gave up 1 base and J gave up 7 bases; unmatched junction bases: 9. The CDR3 spells CASSEVGQPLLEAFF. For the CDR3, the DNA is TGTGCCAGCAGTGAAGTGGGACAGCCACTCCTTGAAGCTTTCTTT.

CDR3 region: CASSLNGGGSYNSPLHF. The DNA for the CDR3 is TGCGCCAGCAGCTTGAACGGGGGTGGTTCCTATAATTCACCCCTCCACTTT. V gene TRBV5-1 combines with J gene TRBJ1-6; D perhaps matches TRBD1 (5 bases). Trimming stripped 1 base from V and 1 base from J, with 12 bases between. The CDR3 sequence is 17 residues long. CDR1 is SGHRS and CDR2 is YFSETQ in the germline V gene.

V and J are TRBV29-1 and TRBJ2-7; 7 positions match TRBD1. Unmatched junction bases numbered 6, after V lost 7 bases and J lost 0 bases. Germline V lookup: CDR1 SQVTM, CDR2 ANQGSEA. The CDR3 is made up of 13 amino acids. The CDR3 sequence is CSGLTGSSYEQYF. The DNA of the CDR3 is TGCAGCGGACTGACAGGGAGCTCCTACGAGCAGTACTTC.

The CDR3 here is CASSPKTAPNEKLFF. The CDR3 coding sequence is TGTGCCAGCTCACCCAAGACAGCACCTAATGAAAAACTGTTTTTT. The V call is TRBV18, the J call TRBJ1-4, with D maybe TRBD1 (5 bases). Germline CDR1 and CDR2: KGHSH and LQKENI. Trimming pared 3 bases from V and 3 bases from J, leaving 11 bases between. The CDR3 spans 15 residues.

The rearrangement uses TRBV9 and TRBJ2-1; TRBD2 aligns across 7 bases. CDR3 size: 14 residues. V shed 3 bases, J shed 9 bases, and the junction held 9 bases outside the gene matches. Germline CDR1 SGDLS, CDR2 YYNGEE. The CDR3 loop reads CASSAGLGGTEQFF. The CDR3, as DNA: TGTGCCAGCAGCGCTGGACTAGGCGGCACTGAGCAGTTCTTC.

The rearrangement links TRBV1 to TRBJ1-5; no check of the table's D call, TRBD1, against the DNA was made. TRBV1 is a recognized pseudogene. This CDR3 region has 16 residues. CDR3: CTSSQDQRDRAQPQHF. The CDR3 DNA reads as TGCACCAGCAGCCAAGATCAGAGGGACAGGGCTCAGCCCCAGCATTTT.

The gene calls are TRBV7-9 and TRBJ1-3; possibly TRBD1 for D (6 bases). Germline V lookup: CDR1 SEHNR, CDR2 FQNEAQ (reference sequence). V gave up 3 bases and J gave up 4 bases, with 13 bases separating them. The CDR3 extends over 15 amino acids. This chain's CDR3 is CASSLSGTKGNTIYF. The CDR3, as DNA: TGTGCCAGCAGCTTGTCCGGGACAAAGGGAAACACCATATATTTT. Based on the CDR3 plus reference TRBV7-9 and TRBJ1-3, the full variable domain is DTGVSQNPRHKITKRGQNVTFRCDPISEHNRLYWYRQTLGQGPEFLTYFQNEAQLEKSRLLSDRFSAERPKGSFSTLEIQRTEQGDSAMYLCASSLSGTKGNTIYFGEGSWLTVV.

This chain links TRBV7-8 with TRBJ2-7; 7 bases line up with TRBD2. Germline V gene sequence: CDR1 SGHVS, CDR2 FQNEAQ. CDR3 size: 15 residues. J gave up 0 bases and V 1 base, and 3 bases lay outside the gene matches. Written as DNA, the CDR3 is TGTGCCAGCAGCTTAGGACGGGACTACTCCTACGAGCAGTACTTC. It is translated as CASSLGRDYSYEQYF.

The chain uses TRBV2 and TRBJ1-2; tentative D call: TRBD1 (5 bases). The CDR3 length is 17 residues. Trimming pared 6 bases from V and 6 bases from J, leaving 26 bases between. Germline loops: CDR1 SNHLY, CDR2 FYNNEI. The chain's CDR3 is CASSFAAGWGLADGYTF. DNA of the CDR3: TGTGCCAGCAGCTTCGCAGCGGGGTGGGGGTTAGCGGATGGCTACACCTTC.

This clone came up a few times. The J gene is TRBJ2-2, the V gene TRBV29-1, with 12 bases matching TRBD1. The CDR3 totals 16 residues. Trimming at V came to 5 bases and at J to 6 bases, leaving 10 bases not matched to a gene. The germline V gene encodes CDR1 SQVTM and CDR2 ANQGSEA. The CDR3 nucleotides are TGCAGCGTTTTAGAGTGGGGGACAGGGGGCCCCGGGGAGCTGTTTTTT. This codes for CSVLEWGTGGPGELFF.

The CDR3 region is CASSRAVPGQGLGYTF. The DNA of the CDR3 is TGTGCCAGCAGCCGGGCCGTTCCGGGACAGGGATTAGGCTACACCTTC. The chain is built from TRBV7-8 and TRBJ1-2, with 9 bases identical to TRBD1. The V gene's germline CDR1 is SGHVS and CDR2 FQNEAQ. The CDR3 has 16 residues. The trim removed 5 bases at V and 8 bases at J, leaving 15 bases unmatched.

V is TRBV12-2 and J is TRBJ2-7; TRBD2 is taken as the D call from the table, unchecked against the DNA. TRBV12-2 counts as a pseudogene. This CDR3 region has 15 residues. CDR3 region: CASRPHGGDCYEQYF. In DNA form, the CDR3 reads TGTGCAAGTCGTCCCCACGGGGGGGATTGCTACGAGCAGTACTTC.

This clone has just a few counts. The chain links TRBV21-1 to TRBJ1-5. TRBV21-1 is reported as a pseudogene. This CDR3 spans 19 amino acids. The CDR3 region has the DNA TGTGCCAGCAGCAAAGAGAAACTGGGGGGGCCCATTAGCAATCAGCCCCAGCATTTT. Its protein product is CASSKEKLGGPISNQPQHF.

The chain links TRBV6-1 to TRBJ2-5; TRBD2 aligns across 8 bases. This CDR3 region has 14 residues. Germline V gene sequence: CDR1 MNHNS, CDR2 SASEGT. V dropped 5 bases and J dropped 4; count of bases not matched to a gene: 6. The CDR3 spells CASSSGSRRETQYF. The CDR3 DNA sequence: TGTGCCAGCAGTAGCGGGAGTCGACGAGAGACCCAGTACTTC.

The CDR3 spells CASSYSDTGSGNTIYF. The CDR3 DNA reads TGTGCCAGCAGTTACTCGGACACAGGGTCAGGAAACACCATATATTTT. The genes are TRBV6-6 and TRBJ1-3, with a possible D match to TRBD1 (6 bases). The CDR3 length is 16 residues. Germline CDR1 MNHNY, CDR2 SVGAGI (reference sequence). V was clipped by 0 bases and J by 4 bases, with 13 bases between them.

This rearrangement joins TRBV7-3 to TRBJ1-5; perhaps TRBD1 as D (5 bases). V gave up 5 bases and J gave up 0 bases, with 29 bases separating them. This CDR3 is 21 amino acids long. The germline CDR1 and CDR2 sequences are SGHTA and FQGTGA. The CDR3 protein is CASSRRLSREGIPYSNQPQHF. In nucleotides, the CDR3 is TGTGCCAGCAGCCGCCGGTTGTCGCGGGAGGGGATCCCCTATAGCAATCAGCCCCAGCATTTT.

This chain connects TRBV28 to TRBJ2-7; 14 positions agree with TRBD2. Germline V CDR1 and CDR2: MDHEN, SYDVKM. The CDR3 spans 17 residues. The V gene end was trimmed by 3 bases and the J gene end by 6 bases; junction bases not matched to a gene: 10. In DNA, the CDR3 is TGTGCCAGCAGTTTTGGGTCATTGGGACTAGCGGGAGCCGAGCAGTACTTC. As protein: CASSFGSLGLAGAEQYF.

The genes are TRBV6-1 and TRBJ1-5, with D maybe TRBD1 (6 bases). The V end lost 3 bases, the J end lost 9 bases, and 15 bases lay between the germline ends. Germline V CDR1 and CDR2: MNHNS, SASEGT. The CDR3 extends over 14 amino acids. CDR3 sequence (DNA): TGTGCCAGCAGTGATCTCCGACAGGTGGGGCCCCAGCATTTT. Residues: CASSDLRQVGPQHF.

The J gene is TRBJ2-7, the V gene TRBV9; TRBD1 is a possible D gene (7 bases). The CDR3 sequence is 14 residues long. Trimming took off 3 bases at V and 7 bases at J, with 17 bases between the two ends. Germline loops: CDR1 SGDLS, CDR2 YYNGEE. The CDR3 nucleotides read TGTGCCAGCAGCGCCCAGGGGGGACTGGGGGAGCAGTACTTC. Its protein product is CASSAQGGLGEQYF. Using reference TRBV9 and TRBJ2-7 for the parts outside the CDR3, the full variable domain is DSGVTQTPKHLITATGQRVTLRCSPRSGDLSVYWYQQSLDQGLQFLIQYYNGEERAKGNILERFSAQQFPDLHSELNLSSLELGDSALYFCASSAQGGLGEQYFGPGTRLTVT.

This sequence joins TRBV5-6 and TRBJ1-2, with D hard to call. The CDR3 has 13 residues. Per germline, CDR1 SGHDT and CDR2 YYEEEE. Trimming shortened V by 1 base and J by 2 bases, and 6 bases separated the two germline ends. CDR3 region: CASSLTVNYGYTF. CDR3 nucleotides: TGTGCCAGCAGCTTGACGGTGAACTATGGCTACACCTTC.

The chain has TRBV5-6 and TRBJ1-6; 7 nucleotides line up with TRBD1. Trimming at V came to 4 bases and at J to 9 bases, leaving 4 bases not matched to a gene. The CDR3 is 13 residues long. CDR1 and CDR2 from the germline V gene are SGHDT and YYEEEE. CDR3 nucleotides: TGTGCCAGCAGCAGGGGGCCCGTTTCACCCCTCCACTTT. Its protein is CASSRGPVSPLHF. Together with reference TRBV5-6 and TRBJ1-6, the CDR3 gives the full variable domain: DAGVTQSPTHLIKTRGQQVTLRCSPKSGHDTVSWYQQALGQGPQFIFQYYEEEERQRGNFPDRFSGHQFPNYSSELNVNALLLGDSALYLCASSRGPVSPLHFGNGTRLTVT.

The chain employs TRBV5-4 and TRBJ2-7; TRBD2 agrees at 9 bases. Germline lookup yields CDR1 SGHNT and CDR2 YYREEE (reference sequence). The CDR3 sequence is 15 residues long. Trimming took 4 bases from V and 0 from J; bases not matched to a gene: 5. The CDR3 region has the DNA TGTGCCAGCAGCCCAGCGGGAGGTAACTCCTACGAGCAGTACTTC. Its protein product is CASSPAGGNSYEQYF.